The 20 T cell receptor beta chains listed next were all sequenced from one sample in a study of T cell repertoires in cytomegalovirus infection. MiXCR, applied by TCRdb to the reads, yields one record per CDR3 protein. The sample shows 200,000 to 300,000 distinct CDR3 sequences, roughly 10% of them seen only once. The sample was PBMCs. The receptors stem from a human donor in good health (CMV status not recorded). Some clones in this sample may be carry-over from other donors' samples.

In this sample, this clonotype turned up many times. The V and J genes are TRBV19 and TRBJ2-1, with 14 bases aligning to TRBD2. CDR3 length: 17 amino acids. V gave up 3 bases and J gave up 6 bases; unmatched junction bases: 7. The germline V gene encodes CDR1 LNHDA and CDR2 SQIVND (reference sequence). CDR3 sequence reads: CASSIGTSGSRVNEQFF. The CDR3 DNA sequence: TGTGCCAGTAGTATCGGGACTAGCGGGAGCCGAGTCAATGAGCAGTTCTTC.

The chain uses TRBV7-6 and TRBJ2-3; TRBD2 is a possible D gene (6 bases). This CDR3 is 13 amino acids long. CDR1 SGHVS and CDR2 FNYEAQ come from the germline V gene. V dropped 4 bases and J dropped 7 bases, with 12 bases sitting between them. CDR3 sequence (DNA): TGTGCCAGCAGCTCCGGGACTCGCAATACGCAGTATTTT. This sequence encodes CASSSGTRNTQYF.

This clonotype has a handful of counts. The chain employs TRBV29-1 and TRBJ1-1; D gene uncertain. Germline assignment: CDR1 SQVTM and CDR2 ANQGSEA. This CDR3 spans 10 amino acids. Trimming took off 7 bases at V and 7 bases at J, with 10 bases between the two ends. The DNA of the CDR3 is TGCAGCGGCTACTACTATGAAGCTTTCTTT. Residues: CSGYYYEAFF.

This clonotype has just a few counts. V is TRBV18 and J is TRBJ2-1, with 7 bases identical to TRBD2. The V segment lost 1 base and the J segment 5 bases; nucleotides outside the gene matches: 5. Germline CDR1 KGHSH, CDR2 LQKENI. The CDR3 has 15 amino acids. The CDR3 sequence is CASSPRRERNNEQFF. The CDR3 DNA reads as TGTGCCAGCTCACCACGGCGGGAGCGAAACAATGAGCAGTTCTTC.

This clonotype was observed a few times. This rearrangement joins TRBV20-1 to TRBJ2-5; 10 nucleotides line up with TRBD2. The germline V gene has CDR1 DFQATT and CDR2 SNEGSKA (reference sequence). J gave up 1 base and V 6 bases, and 11 bases lay outside the gene matches. The CDR3 is 16 amino acids. The CDR3 DNA sequence: TGCAGTGCGCGGGGAACTAGCGGGGTACTCCAAGAGACCCAGTACTTC. This gives the protein CSARGTSGVLQETQYF.

The chain links TRBV11-3 to TRBJ2-3, with 9 bases that match TRBD2. With 1 base clipped from V and 4 bases from J, the junction kept 9 bases outside the gene matches. The CDR3 extends over 17 amino acids. Looked up from germline, CDR1 is SGHNT and CDR2 is YENEEA. The CDR3 protein is CASSLGGAGGSADTQYF. The DNA of the CDR3 is TGTGCCAGCAGCTTAGGCGGCGCGGGAGGGAGTGCAGATACGCAGTATTTT.

This clonotype occurred many times. V gene TRBV28 combines with J gene TRBJ1-2; D not certain. The CDR3 is 15 amino acids. Per the germline V gene, CDR1 is MDHEN and CDR2 is SYDVKM. Trimming removed 2 bases from V and 5 bases from J, with 15 bases in between. CDR3 sequence (DNA): TGTGCCAGCAGTTTAAAGACGGAATCGATTTATGGCTACACCTTC. Translating it yields CASSLKTESIYGYTF.

The sample holds many counts of this clonotype. V usage is TRBV6-5 and J usage is TRBJ2-5; the D gene is possibly TRBD1 (6 bases). Germline V CDR1 and CDR2: MNHEY, SVGAGI. V gave up 6 bases and J gave up 4 bases, with 12 bases separating them. The length of the CDR3 is 13 residues. The CDR3 sequence: CASSGPQGETQYF. The CDR3 region has the DNA TGTGCCAGCAGCGGGCCACAGGGAGAGACCCAGTACTTC.

This clonotype appeared many times. The gene calls are TRBV7-2 and TRBJ2-3; D possibly corresponds to TRBD1 (6 bases). Per the germline V gene, CDR1 is SGHTA and CDR2 is FQGNSA. The CDR3 contains 14 residues. Trimming took 5 bases from V and 0 from J, leaving 9 bases between them. In nucleotides, the CDR3 is TGTGCCAGCAGCGGACAGCTTAGCACAGATACGCAGTATTTT. It specifies CASSGQLSTDTQYF.

Many counts were recorded for this clonotype. The V and J genes are TRBV4-2 and TRBJ2-7; 9 bases fit TRBD2. The CDR3 length is 18 residues. The germline V gene has CDR1 LGHNA and CDR2 YNFKEQ. J was trimmed by 0 bases and V by 3 bases; bases with no gene match: 12. Written as DNA, the CDR3 is TGTGCCAGCAGCCAGCCCGGGACTAGCCTTTGGAGCTCCTACGAGCAGTACTTC. This gives the protein CASSQPGTSLWSSYEQYF.

This clonotype was observed a handful of times. This chain uses TRBV29-1 with TRBJ2-7; maybe TRBD2 (5 bases). The CDR3 has 13 amino acids. V was shortened by 5 bases and J by 0 bases, with 11 bases between the two germline ends. In germline, CDR1 is SQVTM, CDR2 ANQGSEA. The DNA for the CDR3 is TGCAGCGTTTGGACTGGGGACTCCTACGAGCAGTACTTC. It encodes CSVWTGDSYEQYF.

At least ten counts were recorded for this clonotype. This chain uses TRBV7-2 with TRBJ1-6; TRBD1 is a possible D gene (5 bases). Germline values: CDR1 SGHTA, CDR2 FQGNSA. The V end lost 5 bases, the J end lost 0 bases, and 8 bases lay between the germline ends. The CDR3 is 15 amino acids. CDR3 bases: TGTGCCAGCAGCGCTGGGGGCTCCTATAATTCACCCCTCCACTTT. Translated, it gives CASSAGGSYNSPLHF.

This clonotype was observed at least ten times. This rearrangement joins TRBV28 to TRBJ2-3; maybe TRBD2 (7 bases). CDR3 length: 14 residues. V gave up 4 bases and J gave up 6 bases, with 14 bases separating them. Germline lookup yields CDR1 MDHEN and CDR2 SYDVKM. The CDR3 protein is CASSSQGGGDTQYF. In nucleotides, the CDR3 is TGTGCCAGCAGTTCCCAAGGCGGGGGCGATACGCAGTATTTT.

CDR3 nucleotide sequence: TGTGCCAGCAGCTTAAGAGGGGGCCCGGCTTCTGGAAACACCATATATTTT. Residues: CASSLRGGPASGNTIYF. The chain combines TRBV7-8 with TRBJ1-3, with 7 bases fitting TRBD1. Trimming at V came to 2 bases and at J to 1 base, leaving 8 bases not matched to a gene. Germline assignment: CDR1 SGHVS and CDR2 FQNEAQ. This CDR3 contains 17 residues.

This chain connects TRBV28 to TRBJ2-7; the match to TRBD2 covers 13 bases. Germline CDR1 reads MDHEN; CDR2 reads SYDVKM. The CDR3 has 16 amino acids. V trimming: 1 base; J trimming: 4 bases; junction bases outside the gene matches: 4. The DNA for the CDR3 is TGTGCCAGCAGTTTATCGACTAGCGGGAGGAGGTACGAGCAGTACTTC. Translating gives CASSLSTSGRRYEQYF.

The table lists this clonotype with many counts. This rearrangement joins TRBV7-2 to TRBJ1-1, with 7 bases lining up with TRBD1. With V trimmed by 6 bases and J by 6 bases, 7 bases remained unmatched. Germline CDR1 and CDR2: SGHTA and FQGNSA. This CDR3 contains 13 residues. The CDR3 reads CASRDRKAAEAFF. CDR3 DNA sequence: TGTGCCAGCAGGGACAGGAAAGCCGCTGAAGCTTTCTTT.

This clonotype was picked up many times. The V call is TRBV27, the J call TRBJ1-2; TRBD1 is a possible D gene (5 bases). Germline CDR1 reads MNHEY; CDR2 reads SMNVEV (reference sequence). Trimming left V 6 bases short and J 4 bases short, with 18 bases between. The CDR3 is made up of 15 amino acids. The CDR3 DNA sequence: TGTGCCAGCAGCTCCGGGGGACGGACGAGCTATGGCTACACCTTC. Protein product: CASSSGGRTSYGYTF.

Many counts were recorded for this clonotype. The chain employs TRBV12-3 or TRBV12-4 and TRBJ2-1; D uncertain. CDR3 length equals 12 residues. With 6 bases removed from V and 4 bases from J, the gap between germline ends came to 7 bases. The CDR3 spells CASSYKYNEQFF. CDR3 nucleotide sequence: TGTGCCAGCAGCTACAAATACAATGAGCAGTTCTTC.

Here the CDR3 reads CASRTPNAESWFF. CDR3 DNA: TGTGCCAGCCGAACCCCCAACGCCGAATCGTGGTTTTTT. The V and J genes are TRBV28 and TRBJ1-4; D call uncertain. Trimming took off 8 bases at V and 16 bases at J, with 23 bases between the two ends. CDR3 size: 13 residues. The germline gives CDR1 MDHEN, CDR2 SYDVKM.

The table lists this clonotype with many counts. The gene calls are TRBV30 and TRBJ1-2; D is unclear. CDR3 length equals 14 residues. The V end was cut by 4 bases, the J end by 4 bases, with 16 bases between. The germline V gene has CDR1 GTSNPN and CDR2 SVGIG (reference sequence). CDR3 bases: TGTGCCTGGACTGAAACAGCGGGGTCCTATGGCTACACCTTC. Protein product: CAWTETAGSYGYTF. Complete variable domain (other parts from reference TRBV30 and TRBJ1-2): SQTIHQWPATLVQPVGSPLSLECTVEGTSNPNLYWYRQAAGRGLQLLFYSVGIGQISSEVPQNLSASRPQDRQFILSSKKLLLSDSGFYLCAWTETAGSYGYTFGSGTRLTVV.